This entry lists 18 T cell receptor beta chains sequenced from one sample in a study of cytomegalovirus exposure and HLA in healthy donors (dated by TCRdb to between 2016 and 2019). Library creation used the immunoSEQ multiplex PCR assay. For the multiplex PCR, a mixture combining 60 forward primers for TCR Vbeta segments and 13 reverse primers for TCR Jbeta segments was used. Not all clones reach the TCRdb copy of this immuneACCESS table, which keeps in-frame sequences only. Checked studies attribute under half of the gap to unresolved V genes and leave the rest unexplained. The sample contains about 84,000 clones, around three fifths of them found a single time. Over 14% of the sample rests with the top ten. Input material: PBMCs. These TCRs come from a woman between 35 and 50 years old in good health and CMV-seropositive.

The rearrangement joins TRBV27 to TRBJ2-2, with D maybe TRBD2 (6 bases). CDR3 length equals 13 residues. Germline assignment: CDR1 MNHEY and CDR2 SMNVEV (reference sequence). With 3 bases removed from V and 7 bases from J, the gap between germline ends came to 9 bases. For the CDR3, the DNA is TGTGCCAGCAGTTTGGGGGGTAGCGGGGAGCTGTTTTTT. Translation: CASSLGGSGELFF.

The chain carries TRBV6-5 and TRBJ1-4; tentative D call: TRBD1 (6 bases). The V and J ends lost 2 bases and 0 bases respectively, with 7 bases between them. Germline V CDR1 and CDR2: MNHEY, SVGAGI. The CDR3 spans 15 residues. As DNA, the CDR3 is TGTGCCAGCAGTTACGGGACATCAACTAATGAAAAACTGTTTTTT. Translated, it gives CASSYGTSTNEKLFF.

The chain carries TRBV18 and TRBJ2-5; the D gene is possibly TRBD1 (6 bases). CDR3 size: 16 residues. V lost 1 base and J 5 bases, leaving 17 bases between the germline ends. Germline CDR1 reads KGHSH; CDR2 reads LQKENI. The CDR3 DNA reads TGTGCCAGCTCACCACGCGATGCAGGGGTAGGCGAGACCCAGTACTTC. Its translation is CASSPRDAGVGETQYF.

This clone has more than one count but fewer than ten. The J gene is TRBJ2-1, the V gene TRBV18, with D hard to call. This CDR3 has 16 amino acids. CDR1 and CDR2 from the germline V gene are KGHSH and LQKENI. V lost 6 bases, J lost 0 bases, and 15 bases lay in between. CDR3 bases: TGTGCCAGCTCCTATGGTCAAATAAACTCCTACAATGAGCAGTTCTTC. It is translated as CASSYGQINSYNEQFF.

This clone has only one observation. V is TRBV7-3 and J is TRBJ2-3; 7 nucleotides line up with TRBD2. V lost 2 bases to trimming and J lost 4 bases; unmatched junction nucleotides: 0. Per germline, CDR1 SGHTA and CDR2 FQGTGA. The CDR3 is made up of 13 amino acids. The CDR3 region has the DNA TGTGCCAGCAGCTTAGGGGGGGCAGATACGCAGTATTTT. Its protein product is CASSLGGADTQYF.

This clone appeared a single time. The chain has TRBV5-1 and TRBJ2-1; 9 nucleotides agree with TRBD2. This CDR3 contains 14 residues. Trimming took 3 bases from V and 8 from J; bases not matched to a gene: 6. Germline V gene data show CDR1 as SGHRS and CDR2 as YFSETQ. The CDR3, as DNA: TGCGCCAGCAGCTCGGATAGCGGGAGCGATGAGCAGTTCTTC. This codes for CASSSDSGSDEQFF.

The rearrangement links TRBV6-5 to TRBJ1-3; D gene unclear. From germline, CDR1 is MNHEY and CDR2 SVGAGI. This CDR3 has 14 amino acids. V was trimmed by 2 bases and J by 2 bases, leaving 7 bases between them. The DNA for the CDR3 is TGTGCCAGCAGTTACCGGACTCCTGGAAACACCATATATTTT. This sequence encodes CASSYRTPGNTIYF.

Note on this clone: One end of the junction varies from germline; a read error may be responsible. The gene calls are TRBV7-9 and TRBJ1-5; D not resolved. The germline V gene has CDR1 SEHNR and CDR2 FQNEAQ (reference sequence). The CDR3 has 12 residues. In DNA form, the CDR3 reads TGTTCCAGCAGCCTTAGCAATCAGCCCCAGCATTTT. Its translation: CSSSLSNQPQHF.

The V call is TRBV2, the J call TRBJ2-7; 9 bases line up with TRBD1. The germline V gene encodes CDR1 SNHLY and CDR2 FYNNEI. This CDR3 has 14 residues. V dropped 7 bases and J dropped 6; count of bases not matched to a gene: 10. The CDR3 sequence is CASKAGTGLSEQYF. For the CDR3, the DNA is TGTGCCAGCAAGGCCGGGACAGGGCTCAGCGAGCAGTACTTC.

This chain connects TRBV7-9 to TRBJ2-7, with 10 bases aligning to TRBD2. This CDR3 has 16 amino acids. CDR1 and CDR2 (germline): SEHNR, FQNEAQ (reference sequence). The ends lost 5 bases at V and 5 bases at J; junction bases unmatched: 12. The CDR3 here is CASSPQGLAGVDEQYF. Here the CDR3 DNA reads TGTGCCAGCAGCCCCCAGGGGCTAGCGGGAGTTGACGAGCAGTACTTC.

J is TRBJ1-2 and V is TRBV7-2; 9 nucleotides agree with TRBD1. The CDR3 extends over 14 amino acids. V lost 5 bases, J lost 3 bases, and 4 bases stayed unmatched. Germline loops: CDR1 SGHTA, CDR2 FQGNSA. The CDR3 bases are TGTGCCAGCAGCACGGACAGGGGTGACTATGGCTACACCTTC. Amino acids: CASSTDRGDYGYTF.

This chain connects TRBV6-1 to TRBJ2-7; unclear D gene. The CDR3 spans 15 residues. V lost 7 bases to trimming and J lost 4 bases, with 20 bases between them. Germline CDR1 is MNHNS and CDR2 is SASEGT. The CDR3: CASNSRPGFFYEQYF. The CDR3 DNA reads TGTGCCAGCAACTCCCGGCCAGGTTTTTTTTACGAGCAGTACTTC.

The V gene is TRBV11-2, the J gene TRBJ2-5; D is unclear. Trimming cost V 6 bases and J 4 bases, with 15 bases left between them. The CDR3 loop spans 14 amino acids. The germline gives CDR1 SGHAT, CDR2 FQNNGV. The CDR3 reads CASSPTPYAETQYF. The CDR3 nucleotides read TGTGCCAGCAGTCCTACCCCCTACGCAGAGACCCAGTACTTC.

This rearrangement joins TRBV28 to TRBJ2-7; 8 nucleotides align to TRBD2. The V gene's germline CDR1 is MDHEN and CDR2 SYDVKM. Trimming took 2 bases from V and 1 from J; bases not matched to a gene: 4. The CDR3 runs 15 residues. CDR3 nucleotide sequence: TGTGCCAGCAGTTTAGTGGCGGGAGGATCCTACGAGCAGTACTTC. This gives the protein CASSLVAGGSYEQYF.

The V gene is TRBV25-1, the J gene TRBJ2-7, with D perhaps TRBD1 (6 bases). V dropped 1 base and J dropped 5 bases, with 18 bases sitting between them. Germline assignment: CDR1 MGHDK and CDR2 SYGVNS. The CDR3 covers 16 residues. DNA of the CDR3: TGTGCCAGCAGTGAATCACAGGGAAGGGTGAACAACGAGCAGTACTTC. Protein: CASSESQGRVNNEQYF.

This clone appeared a few times. The chain has TRBV7-2 and TRBJ1-2; the D is unclear. Germline CDR1 SGHTA, CDR2 FQGNSA. The CDR3 is made up of 15 amino acids. V lost 4 bases and J lost 6, with 18 bases in between. The CDR3 protein is CASSSVASGRNGYTF. The CDR3 bases are TGTGCCAGCAGCTCGGTGGCTTCTGGGAGGAATGGCTACACCTTC.

V usage is TRBV27 and J usage is TRBJ1-1; 7 bases align to TRBD1. The CDR3 length is 15 residues. The germline gives CDR1 MNHEY, CDR2 SMNVEV (reference sequence). J lost 1 base, V lost 3 bases, and 5 bases had no gene match. The CDR3 spells CASSFHRQGNTEAFF. The DNA of the CDR3 is TGTGCCAGCAGTTTTCACCGACAGGGGAACACTGAAGCTTTCTTT.

The chain recombines TRBV30 with TRBJ1-2, with D maybe TRBD1 (6 bases). Germline CDR1 and CDR2: GTSNPN and SVGIG (reference sequence). With 2 bases removed from V and 7 bases from J, the gap between germline ends came to 17 bases. The CDR3 runs to 14 residues. CDR3 sequence: CAWSNRGYMTGYTF. The CDR3 DNA reads TGTGCCTGGAGTAATAGGGGGTATATGACTGGCTACACCTTC.